These 8 T cell receptor beta chains originate from one sample sequenced in a study of T cells in Graves' hyperthyroidism and ophthalmopathy. RNA transcripts served as the template for amplifying TCR beta CDR3 regions. With the HTBI primer set, the TCR CDR3 went through a first round of RT-PCR. TCRdb analysed the multiplex PCR reads with MiXCR anew, one entry per CDR3 protein. The top ten hold around a tenth of the sample, which has 300,000 to 400,000 distinct CDR3 sequences, about 13% seen once. The sequenced sample was blood. The receptors shown here come from a woman aged 18-29 years with Graves' hyperthyroidism.

As concerns this clonotype: Possible read error: a much larger clone is one base away. The J gene is TRBJ2-1, the V gene TRBV14, with 7 positions matching TRBD1. The end of the DNA aligns better with TRBJ2-7, so the J call may be wrong. Germline assignment: CDR1 SGHDN and CDR2 FVKESK. The CDR3 extends over 15 amino acids. The CDR3 is CASSQTGQIYNEQYF. DNA of the CDR3: TGTGCCAGCAGCCAGACAGGGCAGATTTACAATGAGCAGTACTTC.

The sample holds many counts of this clonotype. This rearrangement joins TRBV28 to TRBJ2-5; TRBD2 matches 14 bases. V trimming: 6 bases; J trimming: 4 bases; junction bases outside the gene matches: 7. The CDR3 consists of 16 residues. The germline gives CDR1 MDHEN, CDR2 SYDVKM. The DNA for the CDR3 is TGTGCCAGCAGGCTGACTAGCGGGAGGGCCTTAGAGACCCAGTACTTC. This encodes CASRLTSGRALETQYF.

The chain employs TRBV25-1 and TRBJ2-1, with D perhaps assigned TRBD1 or TRBD2 (6 bases each). The CDR3 has 16 residues. V was pared by 4 bases and J by 5 bases, with 18 bases between. Germline V gene lookup returns CDR1 MGHDK and CDR2 SYGVNS. This CDR3 reads CASSGLGGLADNEQFF. The CDR3 DNA reads TGTGCCAGCAGTGGATTAGGGGGGTTAGCGGACAATGAGCAGTTCTTC. The whole variable domain, filled in from reference TRBV25-1 and TRBJ2-1, reads EADIYQTPRYLVIGTGKKITLECSQTMGHDKMYWYQQDPGMELHLIHYSYGVNSTEKGDLSSESTVSRIRTEHFPLTLESARPSHTSQYLCASSGLGGLADNEQFFGPGTRLTVL.

The V and J genes are TRBV28 and TRBJ2-3; possible D gene TRBD1, 6 bases. CDR3 length: 15 residues. Per germline, CDR1 MDHEN and CDR2 SYDVKM. Deletions cut 8 bases from V and 1 base from J, with 16 bases between. CDR3 nucleotides: TGTGCCAGCGGATCTACAGGGACCGGCACAGATACGCAGTATTTT. Amino acid sequence: CASGSTGTGTDTQYF.

Many counts were recorded for this clonotype. The rearrangement uses TRBV2 and TRBJ2-7, with 9 bases aligning to TRBD1. The CDR3 totals 15 residues. The V gene end was trimmed by 4 bases and the J gene end by 6 bases; junction bases not matched to a gene: 10. Germline CDR1 SNHLY, CDR2 FYNNEI. The CDR3 is CASSAGTGSLGEQYF. The CDR3 DNA is TGTGCCAGCAGTGCTGGGACAGGGTCCCTAGGCGAGCAGTACTTC.

The chain combines TRBV6-2 or TRBV6-3 with TRBJ1-6; 10 bases match TRBD1. Germline V gene data show CDR1 as MNHEY and CDR2 as SVGEGT. V shed 4 bases and J 7 bases; nucleotides not matched to a gene: 4. CDR3 length equals 15 residues. The CDR3 bases are TGTGCCAGCAGTTCTGACAGGGGGCGGAATTCACCCCTCCACTTT. Residues: CASSSDRGRNSPLHF.

This clonotype was seen repeatedly, ten times or more. The chain carries TRBV3-1 and TRBJ1-1; D is uncertain. CDR1 LGHDT and CDR2 YNNKEL come from the germline V gene (reference sequence). CDR3 length equals 14 residues. Trimming took off 0 bases at V and 4 bases at J, with 9 bases between the two ends. CDR3 sequence reads: CASSQDPWGTEAFF. For the CDR3, the DNA is TGTGCCAGCAGCCAAGATCCCTGGGGCACTGAAGCTTTCTTT. The variable domain in full, with the rest retrieved from reference TRBV3-1 and TRBJ1-1, is DTAVSQTPKYLVTQMGNDKSIKCEQNLGHDTMYWYKQDSKKFLKIMFSYNNKELIINETVPNRFSPKSPDKAHLNLHINSLELGDSAVYFCASSQDPWGTEAFFGQGTRLTVV.

The chain recombines TRBV25-1 with TRBJ2-5, with a possible D match to TRBD1 (6 bases). The V gene lost 0 bases and the J gene lost 2 bases, with 13 bases spanning the gap. This CDR3 spans 16 amino acids. Germline CDR1 reads MGHDK; CDR2 reads SYGVNS. The CDR3 sequence is CASSEYRGATQETQYF. CDR3 bases: TGTGCCAGCAGTGAATACAGGGGTGCAACTCAAGAGACCCAGTACTTC.